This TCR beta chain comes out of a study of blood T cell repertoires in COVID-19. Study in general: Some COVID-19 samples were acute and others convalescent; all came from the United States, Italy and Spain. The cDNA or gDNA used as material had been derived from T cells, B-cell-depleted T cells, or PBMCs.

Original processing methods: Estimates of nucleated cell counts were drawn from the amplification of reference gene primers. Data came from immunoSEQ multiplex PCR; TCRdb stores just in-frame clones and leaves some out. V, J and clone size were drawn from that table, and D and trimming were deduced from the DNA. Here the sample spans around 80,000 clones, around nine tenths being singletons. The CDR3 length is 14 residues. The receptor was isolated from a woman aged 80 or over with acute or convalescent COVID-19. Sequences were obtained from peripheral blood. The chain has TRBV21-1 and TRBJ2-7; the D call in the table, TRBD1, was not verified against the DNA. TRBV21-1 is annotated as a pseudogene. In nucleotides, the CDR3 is TGTGCCAGCAGCGGCCACAGGCTCCCCTACGAGCAGTACTTC. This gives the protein CASSGHRLPYEQYF.